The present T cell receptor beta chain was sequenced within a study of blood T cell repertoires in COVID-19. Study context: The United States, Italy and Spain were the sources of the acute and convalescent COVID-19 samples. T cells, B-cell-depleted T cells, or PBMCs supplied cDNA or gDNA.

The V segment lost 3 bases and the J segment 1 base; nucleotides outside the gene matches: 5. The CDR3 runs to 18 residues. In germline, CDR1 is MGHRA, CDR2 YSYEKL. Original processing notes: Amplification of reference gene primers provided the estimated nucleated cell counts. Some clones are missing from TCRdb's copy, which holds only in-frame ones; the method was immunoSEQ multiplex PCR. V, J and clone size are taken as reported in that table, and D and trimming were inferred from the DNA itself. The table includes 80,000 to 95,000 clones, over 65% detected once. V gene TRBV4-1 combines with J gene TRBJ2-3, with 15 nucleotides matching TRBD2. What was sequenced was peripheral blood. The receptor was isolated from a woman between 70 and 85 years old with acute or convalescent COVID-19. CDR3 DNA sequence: TGCGCCAGCAGCCAGTCGGGACTAGCGGGAGGAGGCACAGATACGCAGTATTTT. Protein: CASSQSGLAGGGTDTQYF.